This entry is about one T cell receptor beta chain. The length of the CDR3 is 15 residues. V was trimmed by 3 bases and J by 4 bases, leaving 16 bases between them. CDR1 SGDLS and CDR2 YYNGEE come from the germline V gene. This record belongs to a study of cytomegalovirus exposure and HLA in healthy donors. Use of 60 Vbeta and 13 Jbeta primers characterized the PCR. Only in-frame clones appear in the TCRdb table, and some are missing; sequencing was by immunoSEQ multiplex PCR. The sample has about 170,000 clones; roughly 80% are singletons. The gene calls are TRBV9 and TRBJ1-2; D might be TRBD1 (6 bases). This clonotype was sampled from a male donor in good health and CMV-seronegative. What was sequenced was PBMCs. In DNA form, the CDR3 reads TGTGCCAGCAGCGGCGAAAGGGACACTTCCTATGGCTACACCTTC. Its translation: CASSGERDTSYGYTF.